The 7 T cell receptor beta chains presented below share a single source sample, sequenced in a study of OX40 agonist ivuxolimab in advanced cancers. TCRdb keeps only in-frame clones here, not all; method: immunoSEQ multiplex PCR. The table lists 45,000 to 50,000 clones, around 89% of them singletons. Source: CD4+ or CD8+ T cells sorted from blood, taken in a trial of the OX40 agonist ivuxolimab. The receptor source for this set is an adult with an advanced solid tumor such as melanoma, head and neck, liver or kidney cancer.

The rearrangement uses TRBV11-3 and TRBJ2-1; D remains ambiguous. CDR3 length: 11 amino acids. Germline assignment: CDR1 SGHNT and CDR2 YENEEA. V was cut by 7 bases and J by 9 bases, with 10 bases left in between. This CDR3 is CASIVQGEQFF. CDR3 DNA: TGTGCCAGCATCGTACAAGGTGAGCAGTTCTTC.

DNA for the CDR3: TGCGCCAGCAGCCAAGATTCATGGACAGGGGAGGGGCAGCCCCAGCATTTT. Translating gives CASSQDSWTGEGQPQHF. The rearrangement uses TRBV4-1 and TRBJ1-5, with 9 bases matching TRBD1. The CDR3 is 17 residues long. The germline gives CDR1 MGHRA, CDR2 YSYEKL. Trimming removed 0 bases from V and 7 bases from J; junction bases left unmatched: 10.

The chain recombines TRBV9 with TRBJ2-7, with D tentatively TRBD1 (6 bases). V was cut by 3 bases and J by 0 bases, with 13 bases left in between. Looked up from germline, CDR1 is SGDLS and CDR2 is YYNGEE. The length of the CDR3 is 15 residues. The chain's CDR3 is CASSGRQETSYEQYF. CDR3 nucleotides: TGTGCCAGCAGCGGCCGACAGGAGACCTCCTACGAGCAGTACTTC.

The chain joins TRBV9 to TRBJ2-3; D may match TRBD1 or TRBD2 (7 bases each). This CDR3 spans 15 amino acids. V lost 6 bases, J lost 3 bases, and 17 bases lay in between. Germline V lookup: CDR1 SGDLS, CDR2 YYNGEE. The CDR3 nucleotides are TGTGCCAGCACTCTACAGGGGAGGGGGACAGATACGCAGTATTTT. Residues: CASTLQGRGTDTQYF.

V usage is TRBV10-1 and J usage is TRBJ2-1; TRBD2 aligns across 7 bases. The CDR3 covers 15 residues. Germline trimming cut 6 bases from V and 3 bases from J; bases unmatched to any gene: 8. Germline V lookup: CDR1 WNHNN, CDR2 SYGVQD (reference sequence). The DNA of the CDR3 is TGCGCCAGCAGAACCGGGACTACACTCTACAATGAGCAGTTCTTC. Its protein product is CASRTGTTLYNEQFF.

CDR3 bases: TGTGCTAGTGGTTTTCTCCTCAGGGTATCTGGGGCCAACGTCCTGACTTTC. The encoded protein is CASGFLLRVSGANVLTF. The chain links TRBV12-5 to TRBJ2-6; tentatively, D is TRBD1 (5 bases). CDR3 length equals 17 residues. V gave up 3 bases and J gave up 1 base, with 13 bases separating them. Germline lookup yields CDR1 LGHNT and CDR2 FRNRAP.

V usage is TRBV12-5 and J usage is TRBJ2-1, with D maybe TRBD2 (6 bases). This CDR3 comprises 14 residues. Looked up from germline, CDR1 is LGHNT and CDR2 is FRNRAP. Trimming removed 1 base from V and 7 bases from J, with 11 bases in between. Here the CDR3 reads CASGLDRGSNEQFF. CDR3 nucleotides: TGTGCTAGTGGTTTGGACCGGGGGTCAAATGAGCAGTTCTTC.